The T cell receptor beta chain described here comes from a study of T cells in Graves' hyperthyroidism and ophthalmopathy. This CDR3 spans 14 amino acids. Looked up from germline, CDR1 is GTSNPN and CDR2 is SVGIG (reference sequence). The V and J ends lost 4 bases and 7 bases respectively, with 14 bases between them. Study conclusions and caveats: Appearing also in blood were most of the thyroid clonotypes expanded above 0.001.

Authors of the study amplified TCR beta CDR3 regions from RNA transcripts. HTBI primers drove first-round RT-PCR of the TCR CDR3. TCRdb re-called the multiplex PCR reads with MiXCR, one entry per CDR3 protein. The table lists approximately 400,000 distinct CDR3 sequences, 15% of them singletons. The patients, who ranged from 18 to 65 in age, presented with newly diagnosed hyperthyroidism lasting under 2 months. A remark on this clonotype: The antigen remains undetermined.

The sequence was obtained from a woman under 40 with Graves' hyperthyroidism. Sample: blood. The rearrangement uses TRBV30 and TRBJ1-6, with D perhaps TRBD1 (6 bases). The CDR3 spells CAWTQGQKNSPLHF. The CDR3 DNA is TGTGCCTGGACTCAAGGACAGAAAAATTCACCCCTCCACTTT.